A selection of T cell receptor beta chains follows, all from one sample in a study of cytomegalovirus exposure and HLA in healthy donors. Sequencing used immunoSEQ multiplex PCR; TCRdb keeps in-frame clones, though not all of them. Of around 150,000 clones in the sample, around 10% were seen once. The sample consisted of PBMCs. Receptors originate from a male donor in good health and CMV-seronegative. Each CDR3 is given with its conserved first and last residue.

length	V	J	CDR3
15	TRBV4-1	TRBJ1-1	CASSVGTVSLLGAFF
17	TRBV4-3	TRBJ2-3	CASSQFRMDSAADTQYF
15	TRBV28	TRBJ1-5	CASTGQIYSNQPQHF
15	TRBV11-3	TRBJ2-3	CASSSQGRGTDTQYF
14	TRBV29-1	TRBJ2-7	CSVSQAGGVNEQYF
11	TRBV19	TRBJ2-7	CASSIGGEQYF
14	TRBV5-6	TRBJ2-7	CASSLPGQGFEQYF
17	TRBV10-1	TRBJ2-2	CPHGTSGRAASHGELFF
16	TRBV2	TRBJ2-7	CASSEPGDTSSYEQYF
16	TRBV7-9	TRBJ2-2	CASSPGLDSYTGELFF
15	TRBV28	TRBJ2-7	CASSSPRWALYEQYF
15	TRBV10-3	TRBJ2-2	CAISVGVGNTGELFF
14	TRBV28	TRBJ1-3	CASSFQRSGNTIYF
13	TRBV29-1	TRBJ1-1	CSVDRGLNTEAFF
15	TRBV29-1	TRBJ2-1	CSVEDYSHVLSEQFF
13	TRBV7-8	TRBJ2-7	CASRTGGFYEQYF
15	TRBV7-8	TRBJ2-5	CASSSGLAGVETQYF
14	TRBV27	TRBJ1-2	CASRWTGGNYGYTF
16	TRBV4-2	TRBJ1-4	CASSHDRGGLKEKLFF
16	TRBV4-3	TRBJ2-7	CASSQDKGTGSYEQYF
15	TRBV30	TRBJ2-4	CAWSVLGATKNIQYF
13	TRBV28	TRBJ1-3	CATQGVVGNTIYF
14	TRBV6-5	TRBJ1-2	CASRLTGSNYGYTF
11	TRBV20-1	TRBJ1-4	CSAEEQEKLFF
13	TRBV11-2	TRBJ1-5	CASSLESNQPQHF
14	TRBV9	TRBJ2-7	CASSGAPGIGEQYF
14	TRBV7-9	TRBJ1-6	CASSSRQGDSPLHF
13	TRBV7-9	TRBJ2-5	CASSLGGPGTQYF
11	TRBV6-1	TRBJ1-2	CASRTGNGYTF
18	TRBV19	TRBJ2-4	CASSIDPGSDGAKNIQYF
18	TRBV18	TRBJ2-3	CASSPGTSGGALTDTQYF
18	TRBV10-3	TRBJ2-4	CAISESTRAAAAKNIQYF
16	TRBV7-2	TRBJ2-7	CASSPIRGGGAYEQYF
15	TRBV6-1	TRBJ1-5	CASSPQLGGHQPQHF
14	TRBV28	TRBJ1-1	CATEEEQGDTEAFF
15	TRBV5-1	TRBJ2-2	CASSLASRNTGELFF
15	TRBV28	TRBJ2-3	CASSPRLAGKDTQYF
14	TRBV5-1	TRBJ2-2	CASSLRLSTGELFF
15	TRBV4-3	TRBJ2-7	CASSQDRGGASEQYF
14	TRBV13	TRBJ1-5	CASSWGSGNQPQHF
13	TRBV5-6	TRBJ1-2	CASSPANNYGYTF
15	TRBV11-2	TRBJ2-7	CASSPALAGLNEQYF
20	TRBV5-1	TRBJ2-5	CASSLISTGQGAQKKETQYF
15	TRBV7-2	TRBJ1-5	CASSQGGGVYQPQHF
17	TRBV15	TRBJ2-7	CATSRPPGQGHPYEQYF
12	TRBV18	TRBJ1-2	CASSPPGGGYTF
16	TRBV29-1	TRBJ1-2	CSVESIRANSNYGYTF
14	TRBV6-6	TRBJ2-2	CASSNQKNTGELFF
11	TRBV28	TRBJ2-7	CASRSSYEQYF
14	TRBV7-2	TRBJ2-2	CATRLATNTGELFF
15	TRBV4-3	TRBJ1-5	CASSLWTGGDQPQHF
13	TRBV5-1	TRBJ2-5	CASSPDSQETQYF
12	TRBV25-1	TRBJ1-1	CATADRGPEAFF
16	TRBV7-3	TRBJ2-1	CASSLGGTGGLDEQFF
14	TRBV7-6	TRBJ2-6	CASSLTTGANVLTF
15	TRBV7-3	TRBJ2-1	CASSQEADTYNEQFF
15	TRBV4-3	TRBJ1-4	CASSQGWVRGRSLFF